The clone carrying this T cell receptor beta chain was detected once. This entry comes from a study of CD8 T cells in Susac syndrome. The CDR3 has 14 residues. V lost 3 bases, J lost 5 bases, and 14 bases lay in between. Germline CDR1 DFQATT, CDR2 SNEGSKA (reference sequence). The RNA, about 0.5 to 1 ug, was put through reverse transcription using random hexamers. One entry per CDR3 protein results from TCRdb running MiXCR on the immunoSEQ multiplex PCR reads. The sample includes 180,000 or so distinct CDR3 sequences, roughly 94% of them seen just once. Material for sequencing was CD4+ T cells from PBMCs. The receptor's source is a human donor with Susac syndrome. The rearrangement uses TRBV20-1 and TRBJ1-5; D unclear. The CDR3 protein is CSASRQEAYQPQHF. CDR3 nucleotides: TGCAGTGCTAGTCGGCAGGAAGCTTATCAGCCCCAGCATTTT.